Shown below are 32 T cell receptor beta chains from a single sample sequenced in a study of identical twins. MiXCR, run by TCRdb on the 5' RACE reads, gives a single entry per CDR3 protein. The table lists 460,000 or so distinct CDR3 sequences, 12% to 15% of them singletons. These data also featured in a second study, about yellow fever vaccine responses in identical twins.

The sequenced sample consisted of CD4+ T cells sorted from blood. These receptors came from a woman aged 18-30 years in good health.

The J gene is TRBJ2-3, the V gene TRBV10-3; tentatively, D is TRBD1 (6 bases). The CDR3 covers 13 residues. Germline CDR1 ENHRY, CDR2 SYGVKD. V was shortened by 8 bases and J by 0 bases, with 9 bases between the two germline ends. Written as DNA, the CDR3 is TGTGCCATCGGGGGCAGGAGCACAGATACGCAGTATTTT. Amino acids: CAIGGRSTDTQYF.

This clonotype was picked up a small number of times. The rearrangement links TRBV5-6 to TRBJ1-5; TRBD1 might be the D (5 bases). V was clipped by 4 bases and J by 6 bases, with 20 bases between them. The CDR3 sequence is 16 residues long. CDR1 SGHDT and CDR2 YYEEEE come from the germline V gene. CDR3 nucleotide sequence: TGTGCCAGCAGCACAACCCAAAGCAGGGTTACTCAGCCCCAGCATTTT. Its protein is CASSTTQSRVTQPQHF.

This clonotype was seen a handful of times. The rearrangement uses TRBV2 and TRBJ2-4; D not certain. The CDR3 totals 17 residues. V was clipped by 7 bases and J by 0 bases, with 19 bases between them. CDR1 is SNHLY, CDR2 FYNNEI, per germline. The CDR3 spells CASNSGLLAVAKNIQYF. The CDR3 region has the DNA TGTGCCAGCAACTCCGGGCTCCTCGCAGTAGCCAAAAACATTCAGTACTTC.

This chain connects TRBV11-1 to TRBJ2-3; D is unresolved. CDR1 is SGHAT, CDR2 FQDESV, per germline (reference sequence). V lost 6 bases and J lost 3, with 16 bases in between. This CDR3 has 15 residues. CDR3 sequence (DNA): TGTGCCAGCAGGCCGACAAAGGCCAGAACAGATACGCAGTATTTT. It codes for CASRPTKARTDTQYF.

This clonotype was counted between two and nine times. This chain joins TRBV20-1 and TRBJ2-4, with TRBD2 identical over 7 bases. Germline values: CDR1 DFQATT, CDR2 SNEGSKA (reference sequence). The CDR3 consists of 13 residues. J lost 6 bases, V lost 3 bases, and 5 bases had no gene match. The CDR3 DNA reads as TGCAGTGCTAGGGCGGGAGAATTAAACATTCAGTACTTC. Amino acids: CSARAGELNIQYF.

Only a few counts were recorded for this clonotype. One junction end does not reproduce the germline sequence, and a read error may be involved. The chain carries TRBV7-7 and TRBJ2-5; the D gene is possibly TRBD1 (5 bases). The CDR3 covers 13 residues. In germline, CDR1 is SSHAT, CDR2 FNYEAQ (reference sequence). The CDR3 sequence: CASSLRGSGTQYF. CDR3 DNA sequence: TGTGCTAGCAGCTTAAGGGGTTCTGGGACCCAGTACTTC.

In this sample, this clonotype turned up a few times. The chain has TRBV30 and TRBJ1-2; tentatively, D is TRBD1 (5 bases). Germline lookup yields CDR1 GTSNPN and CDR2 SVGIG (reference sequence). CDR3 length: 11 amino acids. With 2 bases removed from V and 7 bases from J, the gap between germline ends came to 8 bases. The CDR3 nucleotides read TGTGCCTGGAGTTTCGGGGGTGGCTACACCTTC. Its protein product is CAWSFGGGYTF.

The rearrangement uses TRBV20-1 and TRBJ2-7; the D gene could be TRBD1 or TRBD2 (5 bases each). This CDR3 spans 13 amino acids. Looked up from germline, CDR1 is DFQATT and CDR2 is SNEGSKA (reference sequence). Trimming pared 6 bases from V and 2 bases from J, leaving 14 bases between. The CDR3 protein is CSAHAGTPYEQYF. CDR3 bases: TGCAGTGCCCACGCAGGGACCCCCTACGAGCAGTACTTC.

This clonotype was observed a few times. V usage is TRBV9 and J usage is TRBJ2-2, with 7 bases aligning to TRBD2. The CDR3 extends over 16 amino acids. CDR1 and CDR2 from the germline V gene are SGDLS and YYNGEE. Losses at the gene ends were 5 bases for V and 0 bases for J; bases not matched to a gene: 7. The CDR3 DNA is TGTGCCAGCAGAGGCGGGAGATCTTCGAACACCGGGGAGCTGTTTTTT. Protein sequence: CASRGGRSSNTGELFF.

Written as DNA, the CDR3 is TGCGCCAGCAGCCAAGGGGGACAGGGCTACGAGCAGTACTTC. This gives the protein CASSQGGQGYEQYF. The chain couples TRBV4-3 to TRBJ2-7, with 9 bases identical to TRBD1. Trimming cost V 1 base and J 3 bases; bases outside gene matches: 1. The CDR3 spans 14 residues. The germline gives CDR1 LGHNA, CDR2 YSLEER.

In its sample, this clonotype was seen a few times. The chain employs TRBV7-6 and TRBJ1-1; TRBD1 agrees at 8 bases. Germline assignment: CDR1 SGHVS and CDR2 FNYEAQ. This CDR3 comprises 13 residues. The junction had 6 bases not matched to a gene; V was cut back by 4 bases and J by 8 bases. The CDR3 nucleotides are TGTGCCAGCAGCTCGACAGGGGCTTCAGAAGCTTTCTTT. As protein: CASSSTGASEAFF.

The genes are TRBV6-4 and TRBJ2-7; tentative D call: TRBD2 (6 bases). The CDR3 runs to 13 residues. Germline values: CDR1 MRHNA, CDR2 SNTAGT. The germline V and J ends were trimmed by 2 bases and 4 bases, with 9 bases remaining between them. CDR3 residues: CASSDRAGYEQYF. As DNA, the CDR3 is TGTGCCAGCAGTGACCGGGCGGGATACGAGCAGTACTTC.

The DNA of the CDR3 is TGTGCCATCAGTGAGTCAGGTAGCGGGAGTAATGAGCAGTTCTTC. Encoded protein: CAISESGSGSNEQFF. V and J are TRBV10-3 and TRBJ2-1; 9 bases map to TRBD2. Per the germline V gene, CDR1 is ENHRY and CDR2 is SYGVKD. CDR3 length: 15 residues. V gave up 0 bases and J gave up 7 bases; unmatched junction bases: 4.

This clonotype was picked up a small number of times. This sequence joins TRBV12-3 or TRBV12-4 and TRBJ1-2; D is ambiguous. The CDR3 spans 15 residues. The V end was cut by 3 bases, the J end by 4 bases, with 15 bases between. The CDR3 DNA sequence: TGTGCCAGCAGTTTTGTGGGTAAGAAGGGCTATGGCTACACCTTC. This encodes CASSFVGKKGYGYTF.

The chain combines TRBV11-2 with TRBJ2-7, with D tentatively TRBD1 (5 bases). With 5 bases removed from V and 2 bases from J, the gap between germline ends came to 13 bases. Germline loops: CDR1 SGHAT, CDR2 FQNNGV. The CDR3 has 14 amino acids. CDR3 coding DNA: TGTGCCAGCAGCCCACAGGACCTCGCCTACGAGCAGTACTTC. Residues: CASSPQDLAYEQYF.

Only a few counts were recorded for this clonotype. Written as DNA, the CDR3 is TGTGCCAGCAGTGTGTTAGGGACAGGCGCAACCGAGCAGTACTTC. This gives the protein CASSVLGTGATEQYF. The chain links TRBV28 to TRBJ2-7, with 8 bases identical to TRBD1. The J segment lost 6 bases and the V segment lost 5 bases, leaving 12 bases of the junction unmatched. CDR1 is MDHEN and CDR2 is SYDVKM in the germline V gene. This CDR3 spans 15 amino acids. The entire variable domain, with the rest obtained from reference TRBV28 and TRBJ2-7, is as follows: DVKVTQSSRYLVKRTGEKVFLECVQDMDHENMFWYRQDPGLGLRLIYFSYDVKMKEKGDIPEGYSVSREKKERFSLILESASTNQTSMYLCASSVLGTGATEQYFGPGTRLTVT.

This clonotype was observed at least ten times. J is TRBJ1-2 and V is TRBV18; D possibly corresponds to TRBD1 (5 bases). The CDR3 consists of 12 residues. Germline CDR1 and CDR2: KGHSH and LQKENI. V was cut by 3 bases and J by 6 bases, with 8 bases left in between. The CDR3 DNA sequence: TGTGCCAGCTCACCGAGAGGGGATGGCTACACCTTC. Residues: CASSPRGDGYTF.

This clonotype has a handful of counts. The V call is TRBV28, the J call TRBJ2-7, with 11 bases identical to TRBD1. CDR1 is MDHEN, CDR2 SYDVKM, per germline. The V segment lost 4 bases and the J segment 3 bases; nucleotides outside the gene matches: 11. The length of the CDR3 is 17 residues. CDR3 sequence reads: CASSSPHSGTGGYEQYF. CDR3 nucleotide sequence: TGTGCCAGCAGTTCCCCACATTCCGGGACAGGGGGCTACGAGCAGTACTTC.

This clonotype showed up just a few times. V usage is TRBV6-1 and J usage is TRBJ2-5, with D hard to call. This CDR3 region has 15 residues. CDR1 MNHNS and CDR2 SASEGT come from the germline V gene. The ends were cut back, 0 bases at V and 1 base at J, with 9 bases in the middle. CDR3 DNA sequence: TGTGCCAGCAGTGAAGCGTCCCGTCCCCAAGAGACCCAGTACTTC. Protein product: CASSEASRPQETQYF.

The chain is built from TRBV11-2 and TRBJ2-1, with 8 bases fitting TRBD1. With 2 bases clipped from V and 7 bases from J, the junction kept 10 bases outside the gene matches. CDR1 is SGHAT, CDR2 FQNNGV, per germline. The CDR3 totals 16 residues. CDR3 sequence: CASSLLIQGARNEQFF. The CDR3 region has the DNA TGTGCCAGCAGCTTATTAATCCAGGGGGCTAGGAATGAGCAGTTCTTC. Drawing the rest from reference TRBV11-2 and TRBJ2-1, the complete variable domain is EAGVAQSPRYKIIEKRQSVAFWCNPISGHATLYWYQQILGQGPKLLIQFQNNGVVDDSQLPKDRFSAERLKGVDSTLKIQPAKLEDSAVYLCASSLLIQGARNEQFFGPGTRLTVL.

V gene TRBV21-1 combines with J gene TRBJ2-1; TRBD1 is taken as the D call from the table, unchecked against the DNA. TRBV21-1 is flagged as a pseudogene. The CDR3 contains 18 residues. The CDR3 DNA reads TGTGCCAGCAGCAAAGCGCTTTCAGGGGCGAGTCGATGGGATGAGCAGTTCTTC. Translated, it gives CASSKALSGASRWDEQFF.

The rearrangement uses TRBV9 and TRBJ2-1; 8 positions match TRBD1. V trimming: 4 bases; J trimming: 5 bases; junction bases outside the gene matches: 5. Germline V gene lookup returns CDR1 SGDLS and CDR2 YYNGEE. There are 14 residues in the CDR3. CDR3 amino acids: CASSLRTGHNEQFF. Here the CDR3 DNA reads TGTGCCAGCAGCCTAAGGACAGGGCACAATGAGCAGTTCTTC.

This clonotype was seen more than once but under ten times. CDR3 in amino acids: CASSPSGLAGGREYF. The CDR3 DNA reads as TGTGCCAGCAGCCCCTCAGGACTAGCGGGAGGGAGGGAGTACTTC. This rearrangement joins TRBV7-2 to TRBJ2-4; 15 bases match TRBD2. CDR1 is SGHTA, CDR2 FQGNSA, per germline. The CDR3 has 15 residues. The ends lost 5 bases at V and 14 bases at J; junction bases unmatched: 10.

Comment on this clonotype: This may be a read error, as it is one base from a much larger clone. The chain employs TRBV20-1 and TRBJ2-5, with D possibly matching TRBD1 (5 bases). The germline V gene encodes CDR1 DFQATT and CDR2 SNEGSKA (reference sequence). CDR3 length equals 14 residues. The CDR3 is CSAPDSKAQGTQYF. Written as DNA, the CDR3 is TGCAGTGCTCCTGACAGTAAAGCCCAAGGGACCCAGTACTTC.

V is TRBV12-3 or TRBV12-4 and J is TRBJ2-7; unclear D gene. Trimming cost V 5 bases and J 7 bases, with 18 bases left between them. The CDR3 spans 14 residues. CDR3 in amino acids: CASSTADISGEQYF. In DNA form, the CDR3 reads TGTGCCAGCAGTACGGCTGATATCTCTGGGGAGCAGTACTTC.

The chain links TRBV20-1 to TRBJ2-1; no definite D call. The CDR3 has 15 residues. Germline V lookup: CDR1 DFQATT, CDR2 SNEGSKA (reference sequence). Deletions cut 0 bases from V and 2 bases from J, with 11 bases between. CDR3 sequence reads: CSAREGSGAYNEQFF. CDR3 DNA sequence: TGCAGTGCTAGAGAGGGGTCAGGAGCCTACAATGAGCAGTTCTTC.

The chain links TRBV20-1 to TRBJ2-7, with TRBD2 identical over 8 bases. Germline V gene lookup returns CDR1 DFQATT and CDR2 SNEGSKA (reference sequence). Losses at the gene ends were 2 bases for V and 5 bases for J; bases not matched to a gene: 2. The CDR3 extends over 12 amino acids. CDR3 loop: CSARSGGHEQYF. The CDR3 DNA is TGCAGTGCTAGATCGGGGGGGCACGAGCAGTACTTC.

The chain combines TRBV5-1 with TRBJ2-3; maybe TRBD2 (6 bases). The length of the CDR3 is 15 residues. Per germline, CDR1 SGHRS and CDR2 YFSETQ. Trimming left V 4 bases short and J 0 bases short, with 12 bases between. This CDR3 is CASSPLAQSTDTQYF. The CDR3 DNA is TGCGCCAGCAGCCCTCTAGCGCAGAGCACAGATACGCAGTATTTT.

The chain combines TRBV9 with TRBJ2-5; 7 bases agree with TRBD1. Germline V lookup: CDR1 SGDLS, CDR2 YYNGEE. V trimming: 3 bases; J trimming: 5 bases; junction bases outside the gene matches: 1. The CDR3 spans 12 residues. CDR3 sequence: CASSARGETQYF. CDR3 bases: TGTGCCAGCAGCGCCAGGGGGGAGACCCAGTACTTC.

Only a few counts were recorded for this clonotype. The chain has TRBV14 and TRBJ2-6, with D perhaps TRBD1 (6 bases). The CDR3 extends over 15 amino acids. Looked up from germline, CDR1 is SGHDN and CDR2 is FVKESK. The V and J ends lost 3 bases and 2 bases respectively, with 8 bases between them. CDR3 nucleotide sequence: TGTGCCAGCAGCCAGCCAGGGGCTGGGGCCAACGTCCTGACTTTC. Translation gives CASSQPGAGANVLTF.

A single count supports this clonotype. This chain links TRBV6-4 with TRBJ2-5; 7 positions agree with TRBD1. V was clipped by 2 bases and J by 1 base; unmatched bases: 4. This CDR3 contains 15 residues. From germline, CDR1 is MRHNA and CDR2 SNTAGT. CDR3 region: CASSDGSGGQETQYF. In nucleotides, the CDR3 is TGTGCCAGCAGTGACGGTTCAGGGGGCCAAGAGACCCAGTACTTC.

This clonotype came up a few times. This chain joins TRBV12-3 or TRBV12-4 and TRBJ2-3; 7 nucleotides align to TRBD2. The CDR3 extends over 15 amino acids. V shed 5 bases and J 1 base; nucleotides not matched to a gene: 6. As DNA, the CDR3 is TGTGCCAGCAGTCCCCGTCGGGGGGGCACAGATACGCAGTATTTT. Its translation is CASSPRRGGTDTQYF.